This TCR beta chain was retrieved from a study of neurological immune-mediated disorders. The CDR3 consists of 16 residues. In germline, CDR1 is SGHRS, CDR2 YFSETQ. V was cut by 5 bases and J by 2 bases, with 19 bases left in between. Unsorted libraries were generated from 2 million PBMCs held at -80 degrees C. The cDNA came from 5'RACE with 10-nucleotide random UMIs. One entry per CDR3 protein, called by TCRdb with MiXCR from the 5' RACE reads. The sample has roughly 120,000 distinct CDR3 sequences, more than 2.5% seen once. There are many counts of this clonotype. The TCR comes from a woman in her twenties or thirties with multiple sclerosis. The sequencing input was PBMCs. J is TRBJ1-1 and V is TRBV5-1, with D possibly matching TRBD1 (5 bases). CDR3 bases: TGCGCCAGCAGTTCCGGACACGATATTACAAACACTGAAGCTTTCTTT. Translation: CASSSGHDITNTEAFF.